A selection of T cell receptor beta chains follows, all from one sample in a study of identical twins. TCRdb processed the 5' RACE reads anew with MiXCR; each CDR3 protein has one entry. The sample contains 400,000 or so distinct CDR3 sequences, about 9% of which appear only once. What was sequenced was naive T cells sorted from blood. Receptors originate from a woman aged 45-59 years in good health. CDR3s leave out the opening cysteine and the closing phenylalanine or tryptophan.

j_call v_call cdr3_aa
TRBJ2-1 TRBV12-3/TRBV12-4 ASSQGTSGPGSSYNEQF
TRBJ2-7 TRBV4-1 ASRLGTGDSYEQY
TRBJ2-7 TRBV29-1 SVVSGETYEQY
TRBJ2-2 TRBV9 ASSDGGGMGTGELF
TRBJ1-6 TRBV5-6 ASRTGTDNSPLH
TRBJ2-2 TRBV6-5 ASSASTGTSGTGELF
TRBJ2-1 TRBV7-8 ASSLVLAGGEDEQF
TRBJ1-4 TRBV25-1 ASSEYGERTNEKLF
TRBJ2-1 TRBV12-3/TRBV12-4 ASSPPDRRGGEQF
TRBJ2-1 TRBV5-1 ASSPGLAGFSYNEQF
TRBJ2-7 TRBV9 ASSAWYGDRGSYEQY
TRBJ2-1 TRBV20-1 SAPLRASYNEQF
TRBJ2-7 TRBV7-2 ASSPPGGGLAGDQQY
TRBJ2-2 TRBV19 ASSIDTGTGELF
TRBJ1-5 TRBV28 ASSSPPGGLQPQH
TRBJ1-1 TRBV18 ASSPLRGWPTEAF
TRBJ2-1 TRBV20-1 SARYPQSGTYNEQF
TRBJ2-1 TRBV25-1 ASSGQISSNEQF
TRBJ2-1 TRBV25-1 ASSEFGASYNEQF
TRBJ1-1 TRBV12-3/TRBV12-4 ASSQSGGLAEAF
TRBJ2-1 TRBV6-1 ASSETITGYNEQF
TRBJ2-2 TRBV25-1 ASSEVKGQPPGELF
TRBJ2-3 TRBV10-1 ATSLSSTDTQY
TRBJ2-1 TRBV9 ASSVVGSGSGNEQF
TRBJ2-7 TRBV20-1 SARDPRSGPYEQY
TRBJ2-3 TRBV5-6 ASSPPYAEGGDTQY
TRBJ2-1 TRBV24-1 ATSDLSVKQF
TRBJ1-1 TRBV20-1 SARGETGFTEAF
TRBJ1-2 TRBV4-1 ASSQRQALSYGYT
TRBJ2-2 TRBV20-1 SARVHLNTGELF
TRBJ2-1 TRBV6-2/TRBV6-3 ASSTPGKGEQF
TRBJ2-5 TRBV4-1 ASSQGSRAKWGETQY
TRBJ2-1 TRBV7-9 ASSLVAGAGSEQF
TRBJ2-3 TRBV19 ASSIEGGGPDTQY
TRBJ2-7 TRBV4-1 ASRPRVGGSYEQY
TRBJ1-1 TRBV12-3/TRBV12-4 ASTNRVTEAF
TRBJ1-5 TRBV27 ATKGQGGQPQH
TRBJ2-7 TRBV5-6 ASSFGGQPWEQY
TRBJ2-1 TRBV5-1 ASSISSAGEQF
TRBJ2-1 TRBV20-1 SARDMEGFYNEQF
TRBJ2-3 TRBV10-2 ASKRGLADTQY
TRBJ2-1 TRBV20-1 SARILAVYNEQF
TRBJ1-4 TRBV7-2 ASSLVGGGNEKLF